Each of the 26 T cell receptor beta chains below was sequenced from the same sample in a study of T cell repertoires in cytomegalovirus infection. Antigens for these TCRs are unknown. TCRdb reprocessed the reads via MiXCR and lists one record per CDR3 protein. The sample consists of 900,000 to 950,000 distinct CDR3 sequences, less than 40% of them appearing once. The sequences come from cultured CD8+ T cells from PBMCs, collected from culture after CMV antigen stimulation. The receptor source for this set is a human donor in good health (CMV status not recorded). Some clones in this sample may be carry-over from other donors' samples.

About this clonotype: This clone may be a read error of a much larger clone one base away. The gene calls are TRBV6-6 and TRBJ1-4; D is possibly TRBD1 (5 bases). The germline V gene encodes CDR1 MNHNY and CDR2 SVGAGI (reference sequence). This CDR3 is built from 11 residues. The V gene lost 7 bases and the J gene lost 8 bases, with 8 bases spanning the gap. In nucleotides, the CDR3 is TGTGCCAGCATTCGGGACGAAAAACTGTTTTTT. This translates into CASIRDEKLFF.

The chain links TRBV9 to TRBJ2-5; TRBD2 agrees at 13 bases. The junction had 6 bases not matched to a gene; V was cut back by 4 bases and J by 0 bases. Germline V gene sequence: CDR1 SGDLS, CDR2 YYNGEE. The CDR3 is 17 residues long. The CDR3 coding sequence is TGTGCCAGCAGCCCACTGGGGACTAGCGGGGACCAAGAGACCCAGTACTTC. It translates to CASSPLGTSGDQETQYF.

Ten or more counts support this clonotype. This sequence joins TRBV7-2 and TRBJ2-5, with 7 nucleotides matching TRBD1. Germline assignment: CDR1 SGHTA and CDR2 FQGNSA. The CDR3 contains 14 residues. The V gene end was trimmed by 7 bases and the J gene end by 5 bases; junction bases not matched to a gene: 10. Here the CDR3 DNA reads TGTGCCAGCACCCCTCTAGGGGGCCTCGAGACCCAGTACTTC. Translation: CASTPLGGLETQYF.

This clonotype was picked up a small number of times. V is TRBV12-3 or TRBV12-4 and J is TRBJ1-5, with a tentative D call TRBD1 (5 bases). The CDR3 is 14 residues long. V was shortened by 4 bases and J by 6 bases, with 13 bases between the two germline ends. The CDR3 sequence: CASSSQGGIQPQHF. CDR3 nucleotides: TGTGCCAGCAGTTCCCAGGGTGGTATTCAGCCCCAGCATTTT.

In DNA form, the CDR3 reads TGTGCCAGCAGTGACCTCGGATACACAGATACGCAGTATTTT. Residues: CASSDLGYTDTQYF. The chain couples TRBV25-1 to TRBJ2-3; D not certain. Germline values: CDR1 MGHDK, CDR2 SYGVNS. The V and J ends lost 3 bases and 2 bases respectively, with 9 bases between them. The CDR3 has 14 residues.

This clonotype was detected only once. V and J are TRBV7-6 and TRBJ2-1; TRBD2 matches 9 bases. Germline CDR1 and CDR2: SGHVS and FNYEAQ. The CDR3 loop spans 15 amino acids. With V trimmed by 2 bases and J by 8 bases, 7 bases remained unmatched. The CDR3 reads CASSLTQAGGHEQFF. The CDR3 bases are TGTGCCAGCAGCTTAACTCAAGCGGGGGGCCATGAGCAGTTCTTC.

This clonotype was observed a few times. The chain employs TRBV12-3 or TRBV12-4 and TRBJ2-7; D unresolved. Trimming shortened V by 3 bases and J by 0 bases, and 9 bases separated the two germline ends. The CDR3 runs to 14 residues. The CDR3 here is CASSFEWNSYEQYF. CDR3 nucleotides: TGTGCCAGCAGTTTTGAGTGGAACTCCTACGAGCAGTACTTC.

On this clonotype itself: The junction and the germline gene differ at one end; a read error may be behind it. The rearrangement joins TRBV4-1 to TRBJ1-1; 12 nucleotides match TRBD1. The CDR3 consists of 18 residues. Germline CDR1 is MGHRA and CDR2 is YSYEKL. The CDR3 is CANSPQGDRGRENTEAFF. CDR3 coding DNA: TGCGCCAACAGCCCCCAAGGGGACAGGGGGCGGGAGAACACTGAAGCTTTCTTT.

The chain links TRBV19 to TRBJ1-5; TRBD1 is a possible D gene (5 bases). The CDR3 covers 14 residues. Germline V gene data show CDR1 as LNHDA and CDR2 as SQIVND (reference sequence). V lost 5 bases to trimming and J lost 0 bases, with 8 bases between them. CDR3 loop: CASSRTLSNQPQHF. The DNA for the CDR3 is TGTGCCAGTAGTCGGACACTTAGCAATCAGCCCCAGCATTTT. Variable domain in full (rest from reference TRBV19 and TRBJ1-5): DGGITQSPKYLFRKEGQNVTLSCEQNLNHDAMYWYRQDPGQGLRLIYYSQIVNDFQKGDIAEGYSVSREKKESFPLTVTSAQKNPTAFYLCASSRTLSNQPQHFGDGTRLSIL.

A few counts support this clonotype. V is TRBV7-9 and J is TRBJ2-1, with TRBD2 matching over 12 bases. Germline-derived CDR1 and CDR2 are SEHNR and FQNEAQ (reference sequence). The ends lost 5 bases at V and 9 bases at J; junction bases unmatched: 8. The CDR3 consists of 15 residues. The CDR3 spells CASSLRTSGDGEQFF. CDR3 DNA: TGTGCCAGCAGCCTTCGGACTAGCGGGGACGGTGAGCAGTTCTTC.

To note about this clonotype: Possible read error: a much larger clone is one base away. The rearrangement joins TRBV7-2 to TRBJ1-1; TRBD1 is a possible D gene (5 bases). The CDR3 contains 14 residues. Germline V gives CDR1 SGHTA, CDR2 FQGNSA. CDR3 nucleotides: TGTGCCAGCAGCTTGGGACTCCAGAACACTGATGCTTTCTTT. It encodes CASSLGLQNTDAFF.

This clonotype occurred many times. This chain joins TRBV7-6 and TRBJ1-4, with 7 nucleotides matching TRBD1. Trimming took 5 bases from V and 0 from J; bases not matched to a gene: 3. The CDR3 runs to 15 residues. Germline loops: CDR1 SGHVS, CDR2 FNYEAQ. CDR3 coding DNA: TGTGCCAGCAGCCCAGGGACAGCAACTAATGAAAAACTGTTTTTT. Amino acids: CASSPGTATNEKLFF.

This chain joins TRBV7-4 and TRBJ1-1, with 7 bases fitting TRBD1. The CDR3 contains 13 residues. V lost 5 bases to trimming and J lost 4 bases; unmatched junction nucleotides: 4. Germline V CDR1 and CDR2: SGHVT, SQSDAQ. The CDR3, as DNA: TGTGCCAGCAGCGCAGGGGGGGTCACTGAAGCTTTCTTT. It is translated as CASSAGGVTEAFF.

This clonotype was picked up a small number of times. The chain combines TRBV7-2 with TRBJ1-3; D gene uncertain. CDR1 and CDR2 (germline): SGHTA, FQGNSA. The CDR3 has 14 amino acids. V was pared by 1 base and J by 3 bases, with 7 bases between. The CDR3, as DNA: TGTGCCAGCAGCTTAGGGGGTGTTGGAAACACCATATATTTT. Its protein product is CASSLGGVGNTIYF. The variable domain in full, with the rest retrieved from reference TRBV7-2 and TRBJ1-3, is GAGVSQSPSNKVTEKGKDVELRCDPISGHTALYWYRQSLGQGLEFLIYFQGNSAPDKSGLPSDRFSAERTGGSVSTLTIQRTQQEDSAVYLCASSLGGVGNTIYFGEGSWLTVV.

CDR3 region: CASRLSPGGHQPQHF. CDR3 nucleotide sequence: TGCGCCAGCAGACTAAGCCCCGGTGGGCATCAGCCCCAGCATTTT. V usage is TRBV4-1 and J usage is TRBJ1-5; D gene uncertain. V lost 6 bases and J lost 5, with 17 bases in between. This CDR3 contains 15 residues. The germline V gene encodes CDR1 MGHRA and CDR2 YSYEKL.

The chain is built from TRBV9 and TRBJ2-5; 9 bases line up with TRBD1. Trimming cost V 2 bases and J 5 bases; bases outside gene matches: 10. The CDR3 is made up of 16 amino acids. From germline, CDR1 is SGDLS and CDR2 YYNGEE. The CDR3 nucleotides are TGTGCCAGCAGCGTGAACCGGGACAGGGTGGGGGAGACCCAGTACTTC. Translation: CASSVNRDRVGETQYF.

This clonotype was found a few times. As DNA, the CDR3 is TGTGCCAGCAGATGGGACGGGGGGACGGAGACCCAGTACTTC. Translating gives CASRWDGGTETQYF. The rearrangement links TRBV6-5 to TRBJ2-5; 7 bases are shared with TRBD2. V lost 6 bases to trimming and J lost 5 bases; unmatched junction nucleotides: 9. This CDR3 has 14 residues. Per the germline V gene, CDR1 is MNHEY and CDR2 is SVGAGI.

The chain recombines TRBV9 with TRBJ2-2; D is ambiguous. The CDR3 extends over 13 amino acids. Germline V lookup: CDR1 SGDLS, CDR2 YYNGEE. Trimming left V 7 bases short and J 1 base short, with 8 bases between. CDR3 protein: CASLEGNTGELFF. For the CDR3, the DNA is TGTGCCAGCTTGGAAGGGAACACCGGGGAGCTGTTTTTT. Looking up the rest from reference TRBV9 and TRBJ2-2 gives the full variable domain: DSGVTQTPKHLITATGQRVTLRCSPRSGDLSVYWYQQSLDQGLQFLIQYYNGEERAKGNILERFSAQQFPDLHSELNLSSLELGDSALYFCASLEGNTGELFFGEGSRLTVL.

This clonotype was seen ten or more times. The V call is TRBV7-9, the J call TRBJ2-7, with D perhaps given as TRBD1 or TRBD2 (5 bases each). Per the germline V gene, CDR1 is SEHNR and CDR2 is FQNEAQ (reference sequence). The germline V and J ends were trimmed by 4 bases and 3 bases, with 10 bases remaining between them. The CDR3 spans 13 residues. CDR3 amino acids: CASSSGRDYEQYF. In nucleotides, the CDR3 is TGTGCCAGCAGCTCGGGACGGGACTACGAGCAGTACTTC.

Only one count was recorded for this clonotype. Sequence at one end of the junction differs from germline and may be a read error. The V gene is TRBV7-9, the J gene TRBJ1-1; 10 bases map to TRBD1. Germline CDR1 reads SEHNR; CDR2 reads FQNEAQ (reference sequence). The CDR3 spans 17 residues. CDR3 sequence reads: CVSSTRDRGFSDTEAFF. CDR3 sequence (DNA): TGTGTCAGCAGCACACGGGACAGGGGTTTTTCGGACACTGAAGCTTTCTTT.

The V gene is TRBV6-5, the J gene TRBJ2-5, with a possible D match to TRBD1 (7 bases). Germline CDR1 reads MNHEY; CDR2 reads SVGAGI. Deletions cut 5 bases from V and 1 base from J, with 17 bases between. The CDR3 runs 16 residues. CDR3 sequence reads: CASSGAGTAIQETQYF. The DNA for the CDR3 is TGTGCCAGCAGTGGTGCGGGGACAGCGATCCAAGAGACCCAGTACTTC.

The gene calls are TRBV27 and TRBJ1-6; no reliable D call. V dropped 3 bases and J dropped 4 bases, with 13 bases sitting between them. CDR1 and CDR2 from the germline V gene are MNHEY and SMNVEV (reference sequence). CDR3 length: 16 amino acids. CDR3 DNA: TGTGCCAGCAGTTTTTTGGGTGACATTTATAATTCACCCCTCCACTTT. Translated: CASSFLGDIYNSPLHF.

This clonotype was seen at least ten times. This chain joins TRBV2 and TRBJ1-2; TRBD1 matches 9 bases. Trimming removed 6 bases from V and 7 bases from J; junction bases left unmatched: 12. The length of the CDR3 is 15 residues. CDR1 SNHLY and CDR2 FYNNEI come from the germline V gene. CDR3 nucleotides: TGTGCCAGCAGGGACCGGGACAGGGTCGTCGCTGGCTACACCTTC. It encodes CASRDRDRVVAGYTF.

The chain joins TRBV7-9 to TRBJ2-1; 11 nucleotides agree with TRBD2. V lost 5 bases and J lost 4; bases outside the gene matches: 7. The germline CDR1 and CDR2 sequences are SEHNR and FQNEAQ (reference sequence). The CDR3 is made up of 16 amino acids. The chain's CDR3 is CASSTTSGVLYNEQFF. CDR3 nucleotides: TGTGCCAGCAGCACGACTAGCGGGGTCTTGTACAATGAGCAGTTCTTC.

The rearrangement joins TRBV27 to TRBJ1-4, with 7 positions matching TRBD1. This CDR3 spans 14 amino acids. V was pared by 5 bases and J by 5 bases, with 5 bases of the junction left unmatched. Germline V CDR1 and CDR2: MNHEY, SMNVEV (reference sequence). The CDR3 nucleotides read TGTGCCAGCAGTGGGGACAGCGCGAATGAAAAACTGTTTTTT. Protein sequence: CASSGDSANEKLFF.

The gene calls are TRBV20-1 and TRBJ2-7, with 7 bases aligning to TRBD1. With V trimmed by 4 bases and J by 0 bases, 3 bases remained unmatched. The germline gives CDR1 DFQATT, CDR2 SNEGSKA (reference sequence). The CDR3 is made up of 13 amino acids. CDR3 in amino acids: CSATGGFSYEQYV. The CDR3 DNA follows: TGCAGTGCTACAGGGGGATTCTCCTACGAGCAGTACGTC.